The 27 T cell receptor beta chains below all came from one sample that was sequenced in a study of cytomegalovirus exposure and HLA in healthy donors. In the PCR, 60 Vbeta and 13 Jbeta primers were used. Repertoires were generated with immunoSEQ multiplex PCR, while TCRdb's copy carries only in-frame clones and drops some. The repertoire holds about 200,000 clones, with about 78% as singletons. The material sequenced was PBMCs. These receptors were obtained from a woman in her 30s in good health and CMV-seronegative.

The V and J genes are TRBV27 and TRBJ1-1, with 10 nucleotides matching TRBD1. Germline V gives CDR1 MNHEY, CDR2 SMNVEV (reference sequence). This CDR3 has 15 amino acids. The J segment lost 5 bases and the V segment lost 4 bases, leaving 7 bases of the junction unmatched. The CDR3 sequence: CASSYGQGVTTEAFF. The DNA for the CDR3 is TGTGCCAGCAGTTACGGACAGGGGGTAACAACTGAAGCTTTCTTT.

The chain carries TRBV6-5 and TRBJ2-2; D is perhaps TRBD2 (5 bases). The CDR3 has 15 residues. Germline CDR1 is MNHEY and CDR2 is SVGAGI. V dropped 4 bases and J dropped 5 bases, with 14 bases sitting between them. This CDR3 reads CASSSRGLNTGELFF. The DNA for the CDR3 is TGTGCCAGCAGTTCAAGAGGGTTGAATACCGGGGAGCTGTTTTTT.

The rearrangement uses TRBV5-1 and TRBJ1-5; D possibly corresponds to TRBD1 (6 bases). The CDR3 spans 14 residues. Germline V gene lookup returns CDR1 SGHRS and CDR2 YFSETQ. The V end was cut by 4 bases, the J end by 7 bases, with 15 bases between. The CDR3 coding sequence is TGCGCCAGCAGCCCACAGGGACGGGGACAGCCCCAGCATTTT. It yields the protein CASSPQGRGQPQHF.

This clone is a singleton in its sample. This chain links TRBV10-2 with TRBJ2-7; TRBD1 is a possible D gene (6 bases). Per the germline V gene, CDR1 is WSHSY and CDR2 is SAAADI. Trimming left V 0 bases short and J 1 base short, with 10 bases between. The CDR3 length is 15 residues. CDR3 sequence (DNA): TGCGCCAGCAGTGAGTCGGGGGCTCGTTCCTACGAGCAGTACTTC. It codes for CASSESGARSYEQYF.

The chain uses TRBV2 and TRBJ1-2; D not certain. The V end was cut by 2 bases, the J end by 4 bases, with 8 bases between. CDR1 and CDR2 from the germline V gene are SNHLY and FYNNEI. The CDR3 contains 13 residues. The CDR3 reads CASSETAFYGYTF. Here the CDR3 DNA reads TGTGCCAGCAGTGAAACTGCTTTCTATGGCTACACCTTC.

The chain is built from TRBV5-1 and TRBJ2-5, with D possibly TRBD2 on 6 matching bases. CDR3 size: 14 residues. CDR1 and CDR2 from the germline V gene are SGHRS and YFSETQ. Trimming removed 3 bases from V and 5 bases from J, with 14 bases in between. In DNA form, the CDR3 reads TGCGCCAGCAGCTCCCAGGCGGGGATGGAGACCCAGTACTTC. It yields the protein CASSSQAGMETQYF.

This clone has just a few counts. The chain uses TRBV5-6 and TRBJ1-2; a weak D match, TRBD1 (6 bases). Germline V gene sequence: CDR1 SGHDT, CDR2 YYEEEE. The CDR3 covers 13 residues. V dropped 1 base and J dropped 6 bases, with 10 bases sitting between them. CDR3 DNA sequence: TGTGCCAGCAGCTTGCTGGGGGCGGATGGCTACACCTTC. Encoded protein: CASSLLGADGYTF.

V gene TRBV7-7 combines with J gene TRBJ2-7; 7 nucleotides agree with TRBD2. This CDR3 contains 13 residues. The germline gives CDR1 SSHAT, CDR2 FNYEAQ (reference sequence). Trimming took 5 bases from V and 6 from J; bases not matched to a gene: 7. CDR3 coding DNA: TGTGCCAGCAGCCCAGTTGGGGGGGGCGAGCAGTACTTC. Protein sequence: CASSPVGGGEQYF. Variable domain in full (rest from reference TRBV7-7 and TRBJ2-7): GAGVSQSPRYKVTKRGQDVTLRCDPISSHATLYWYQQALGQGPEFLTYFNYEAQPDKSGLPSDRFSAERPEGSISTLTIQRTEQRDSAMYRCASSPVGGGEQYFGPGTRLTVT.

The rearrangement links TRBV7-9 to TRBJ1-3; D is perhaps TRBD1 (6 bases). This CDR3 spans 14 amino acids. The germline V gene encodes CDR1 SEHNR and CDR2 FQNEAQ (reference sequence). The ends were cut back, 2 bases at V and 8 bases at J, with 13 bases in the middle. The DNA of the CDR3 is TGTGCCAGCAGCTTACAAGCGGGGGCATACACCATATATTTT. Translated, it gives CASSLQAGAYTIYF.

The chain is built from TRBV28 and TRBJ1-4; TRBD1 matches 8 bases. There are 18 residues in the CDR3. Unmatched junction bases numbered 9, after V lost 3 bases and J lost 0 bases. CDR1 and CDR2 from the germline V gene are MDHEN and SYDVKM. The CDR3 spells CASSLRTGRRTTNEKLFF. In DNA, the CDR3 is TGTGCCAGCAGTTTGAGGACAGGGAGAAGGACAACTAATGAAAAACTGTTTTTT.

The genes are TRBV30 and TRBJ2-3; possible D gene TRBD2, 6 bases. The CDR3 runs 12 residues. V was pared by 5 bases and J by 2 bases, with 8 bases between. Germline V CDR1 and CDR2: GTSNPN, SVGIG (reference sequence). CDR3 DNA sequence: TGTGCCTGGTCGGGAGCCACAGATACGCAGTATTTT. Its translation is CAWSGATDTQYF. The entire variable domain, with the rest obtained from reference TRBV30 and TRBJ2-3, is as follows: SQTIHQWPATLVQPVGSPLSLECTVEGTSNPNLYWYRQAAGRGLQLLFYSVGIGQISSEVPQNLSASRPQDRQFILSSKKLLLSDSGFYLCAWSGATDTQYFGPGTRLTVL.

The table lists this clone with a count of one. The V call is TRBV2, the J call TRBJ2-7; 7 bases are a match to TRBD2. The V gene end was trimmed by 6 bases and the J gene end by 2 bases; junction bases not matched to a gene: 1. The CDR3 sequence is 12 residues long. The germline V gene encodes CDR1 SNHLY and CDR2 FYNNEI. CDR3 sequence (DNA): TGTGCCAGCAGCCGGGAGGCCTACGAGCAGTACTTC. This translates into CASSREAYEQYF.

The chain carries TRBV2 and TRBJ2-7; D is unresolved. The V and J ends lost 7 bases and 7 bases respectively, with 20 bases between them. The CDR3 contains 14 residues. Germline V gene lookup returns CDR1 SNHLY and CDR2 FYNNEI. CDR3: CASTRVTQDGEQYF. CDR3 nucleotide sequence: TGTGCCAGCACCCGAGTGACCCAAGACGGGGAGCAGTACTTC.

The chain has TRBV5-1 and TRBJ1-2; tentative D call: TRBD1 (5 bases). Looked up from germline, CDR1 is SGHRS and CDR2 is YFSETQ. The CDR3 has 17 residues. V gave up 4 bases and J gave up 2 bases, with 21 bases separating them. The CDR3: CASSPIPNDSRNYGYTF. The CDR3 nucleotides are TGCGCCAGCAGCCCTATCCCGAACGACAGCAGGAACTATGGCTACACCTTC.

The chain couples TRBV19 to TRBJ2-7; D may be TRBD1 (5 bases). CDR1 is LNHDA and CDR2 is SQIVND in the germline V gene (reference sequence). The CDR3 is 13 residues long. The germline V and J ends were trimmed by 2 bases and 3 bases, with 8 bases remaining between them. CDR3: CASSIRQFYEQYF. CDR3 nucleotide sequence: TGTGCCAGTAGTATAAGACAGTTCTACGAGCAGTACTTC.

This rearrangement joins TRBV29-1 to TRBJ1-1, with D perhaps TRBD1 (5 bases). Germline V gene data show CDR1 as SQVTM and CDR2 as ANQGSEA. The CDR3 consists of 15 residues. The V end was cut by 6 bases, the J end by 0 bases, with 17 bases between. Here the CDR3 reads CSVRPGGVLNTEAFF. CDR3 nucleotide sequence: TGCAGCGTACGGCCCGGAGGGGTATTGAACACTGAAGCTTTCTTT.

This chain connects TRBV7-8 to TRBJ1-1; 9 bases line up with TRBD1. The CDR3 covers 15 residues. J lost 4 bases, V lost 3 bases, and 6 bases had no gene match. Germline CDR1 SGHVS, CDR2 FQNEAQ. The CDR3 protein is CASSFRRDRATEAFF. The DNA for the CDR3 is TGTGCCAGCAGCTTTAGGAGGGACAGGGCCACTGAAGCTTTCTTT. The full variable domain, completed using reference TRBV7-8 and TRBJ1-1, is GAGVSQSPRYKVAKRGQDVALRCDPISGHVSLFWYQQALGQGPEFLTYFQNEAQLDKSGLPSDRFFAERPEGSVSTLKIQRTQQEDSAVYLCASSFRRDRATEAFFGQGTRLTVV.

There are many counts of this clone. V is TRBV6-1 and J is TRBJ1-2; no reliable D call. The V end was cut by 6 bases, the J end by 8 bases, with 10 bases between. The CDR3 covers 11 residues. Germline V lookup: CDR1 MNHNS, CDR2 SASEGT. CDR3 nucleotides: TGTGCCAGCAGGGAGGACCTAGGCTACACCTTC. Amino acid sequence: CASREDLGYTF.

The chain recombines TRBV2 with TRBJ2-3; a weak D match, TRBD1 (5 bases). There are 15 residues in the CDR3. Trimming cost V 0 bases and J 4 bases, with 11 bases left between them. Germline V lookup: CDR1 SNHLY, CDR2 FYNNEI. This chain's CDR3 is CASSEAAQVPDTQYF. Here the CDR3 DNA reads TGTGCCAGCAGTGAAGCAGCACAGGTACCAGATACGCAGTATTTT.

The chain joins TRBV5-1 to TRBJ2-1; D uncertain. Germline V lookup: CDR1 SGHRS, CDR2 YFSETQ. The ends were cut back, 7 bases at V and 0 bases at J, with 8 bases in the middle. The CDR3 has 13 amino acids. The CDR3 is CASVGVSYNEQFF. The CDR3 nucleotides read TGCGCCAGCGTCGGAGTCTCCTACAATGAGCAGTTCTTC.

This sequence joins TRBV5-1 and TRBJ2-5, with TRBD2 matching 15 bases. The CDR3 has 17 amino acids. Trimming cost V 6 bases and J 4 bases; bases outside gene matches: 10. The germline CDR1 and CDR2 sequences are SGHRS and YFSETQ. The CDR3 reads CASTIGTSGRSRETQYF. CDR3 in DNA: TGCGCCAGCACCATAGGGACTAGCGGGAGGTCGCGAGAGACCCAGTACTTC.

The chain combines TRBV2 with TRBJ1-3; D might be TRBD1 (6 bases). CDR3 length equals 14 residues. Deletions cut 6 bases from V and 1 base from J, with 10 bases between. Germline V gene lookup returns CDR1 SNHLY and CDR2 FYNNEI. This CDR3 is CASSYQGSGNTIYF. The CDR3 region has the DNA TGTGCCAGCAGCTACCAGGGGTCTGGAAACACCATATATTTT.

V is TRBV6-5 and J is TRBJ2-3, with a tentative D call TRBD1 (5 bases). The CDR3 covers 14 residues. The V gene's germline CDR1 is MNHEY and CDR2 SVGAGI. V was trimmed by 2 bases and J by 4 bases, leaving 10 bases between them. CDR3 bases: TGTGCCAGCAGTTACGGGCGACAGTCAGATACGCAGTATTTT. This encodes CASSYGRQSDTQYF.

The rearrangement links TRBV7-8 to TRBJ2-5; TRBD2 matches at 10 bases. The V gene end was trimmed by 4 bases and the J gene end by 0 bases; junction bases not matched to a gene: 2. The germline CDR1 and CDR2 sequences are SGHVS and FQNEAQ. The CDR3 loop spans 15 amino acids. The CDR3 sequence is CASSSLAGDQETQYF. CDR3 bases: TGTGCCAGCAGCTCCCTAGCGGGGGACCAAGAGACCCAGTACTTC.

The chain couples TRBV2 to TRBJ1-4; tentatively, D is TRBD1 (5 bases). Germline loops: CDR1 SNHLY, CDR2 FYNNEI. V lost 3 bases, J lost 0 bases, and 8 bases lay in between. The CDR3 length is 15 residues. This chain's CDR3 is CASSDRAATNEKLFF. CDR3 DNA: TGTGCCAGCAGTGACAGGGCCGCAACTAATGAAAAACTGTTTTTT.

This chain links TRBV30 with TRBJ1-2, with D maybe TRBD1 (5 bases). The CDR3 sequence is 10 residues long. With 5 bases removed from V and 5 bases from J, the gap between germline ends came to 6 bases. CDR1 GTSNPN and CDR2 SVGIG come from the germline V gene (reference sequence). Here the CDR3 reads CAWQGYGYTF. The CDR3 nucleotides are TGTGCCTGGCAGGGTTATGGCTACACCTTC. The whole variable domain, remainder taken from reference TRBV30 and TRBJ1-2, is SQTIHQWPATLVQPVGSPLSLECTVEGTSNPNLYWYRQAAGRGLQLLFYSVGIGQISSEVPQNLSASRPQDRQFILSSKKLLLSDSGFYLCAWQGYGYTFGSGTRLTVV.

The rearrangement uses TRBV13 and TRBJ2-7; the match to TRBD2 covers 8 bases. CDR3 length: 15 residues. Trimming removed 2 bases from V and 5 bases from J; junction bases left unmatched: 8. From germline, CDR1 is PRHDT and CDR2 FYEKMQ (reference sequence). The CDR3 here is CASSLMTGGRNEQYF. CDR3 coding DNA: TGTGCCAGCAGCTTAATGACGGGGGGGAGGAACGAGCAGTACTTC.